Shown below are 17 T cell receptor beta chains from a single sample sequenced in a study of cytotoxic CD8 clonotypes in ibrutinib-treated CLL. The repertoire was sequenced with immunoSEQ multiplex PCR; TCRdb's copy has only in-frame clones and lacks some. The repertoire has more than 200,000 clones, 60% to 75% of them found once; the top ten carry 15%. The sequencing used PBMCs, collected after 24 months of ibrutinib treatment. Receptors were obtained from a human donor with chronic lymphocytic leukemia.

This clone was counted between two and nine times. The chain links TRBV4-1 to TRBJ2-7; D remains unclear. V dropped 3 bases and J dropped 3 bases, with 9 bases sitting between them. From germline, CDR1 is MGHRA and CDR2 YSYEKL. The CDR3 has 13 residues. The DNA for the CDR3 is TGCGCCAGCAGCCACGAGCCCCGCTACGAGCAGTACTTC. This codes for CASSHEPRYEQYF.

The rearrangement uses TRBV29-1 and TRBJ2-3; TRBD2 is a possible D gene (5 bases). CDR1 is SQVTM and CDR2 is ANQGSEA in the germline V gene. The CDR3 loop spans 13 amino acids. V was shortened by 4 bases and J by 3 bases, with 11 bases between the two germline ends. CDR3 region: CSVGGSTTDTQYF. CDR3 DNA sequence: TGCAGCGTTGGAGGGAGTACGACAGATACGCAGTATTTT.

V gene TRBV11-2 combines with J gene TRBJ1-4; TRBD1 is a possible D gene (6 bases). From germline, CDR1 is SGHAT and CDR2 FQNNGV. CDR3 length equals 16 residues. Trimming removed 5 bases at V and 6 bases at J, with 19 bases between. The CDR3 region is CASSLRTGKEDEKLFF. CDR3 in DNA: TGTGCCAGCAGCCTCCGAACAGGGAAGGAAGATGAAAAACTGTTTTTT.

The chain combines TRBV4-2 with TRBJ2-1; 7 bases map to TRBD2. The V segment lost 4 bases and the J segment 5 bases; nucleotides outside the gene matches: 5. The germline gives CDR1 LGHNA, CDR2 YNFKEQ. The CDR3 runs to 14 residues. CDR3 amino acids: CASSRGGGDNEQFF. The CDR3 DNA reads TGTGCCAGCAGCCGTGGGGGAGGGGACAATGAGCAGTTCTTC.

In DNA, the CDR3 is TGCGCCAGCAGCCAAGATTATGGAAGCCCCTACAATGAGCAGTTCTTC. Protein: CASSQDYGSPYNEQFF. The chain carries TRBV4-1 and TRBJ2-1; D not certain. Germline CDR1 and CDR2: MGHRA and YSYEKL. This CDR3 region has 16 residues. The ends were cut back, 0 bases at V and 2 bases at J, with 11 bases in the middle.

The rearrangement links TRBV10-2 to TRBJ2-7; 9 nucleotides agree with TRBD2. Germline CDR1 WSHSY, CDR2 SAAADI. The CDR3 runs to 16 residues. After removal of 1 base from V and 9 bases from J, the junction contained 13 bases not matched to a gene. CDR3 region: CASSEFLPLAGEVQYF. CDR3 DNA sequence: TGCGCCAGCAGTGAGTTCCTTCCCTTAGCGGGAGAGGTGCAGTACTTC.

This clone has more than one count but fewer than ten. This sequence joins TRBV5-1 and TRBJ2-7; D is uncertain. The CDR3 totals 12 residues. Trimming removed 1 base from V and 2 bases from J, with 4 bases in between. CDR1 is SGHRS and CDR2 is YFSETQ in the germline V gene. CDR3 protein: CASSLSPYEQYF. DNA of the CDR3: TGCGCCAGCAGCTTGTCCCCCTACGAGCAGTACTTC.

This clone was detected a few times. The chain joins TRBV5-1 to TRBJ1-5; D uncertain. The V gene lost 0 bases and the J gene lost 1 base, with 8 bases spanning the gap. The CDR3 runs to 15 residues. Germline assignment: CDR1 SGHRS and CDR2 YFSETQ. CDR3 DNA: TGCGCCAGCAGCTTGGTGGCGGGAAGCAATCAGCCCCAGCATTTT. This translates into CASSLVAGSNQPQHF.

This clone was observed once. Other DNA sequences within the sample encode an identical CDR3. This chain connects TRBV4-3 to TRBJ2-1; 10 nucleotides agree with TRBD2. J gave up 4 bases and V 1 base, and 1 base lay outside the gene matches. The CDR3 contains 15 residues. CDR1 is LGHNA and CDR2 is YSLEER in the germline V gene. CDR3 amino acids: CASSQGTSGYNEQFF. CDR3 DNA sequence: TGCGCCAGCAGCCAAGGGACTAGCGGTTACAATGAGCAGTTCTTC.

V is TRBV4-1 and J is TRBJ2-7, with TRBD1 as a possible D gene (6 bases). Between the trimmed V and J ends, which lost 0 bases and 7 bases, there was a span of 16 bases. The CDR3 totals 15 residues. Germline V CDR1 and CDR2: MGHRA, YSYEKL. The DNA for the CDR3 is TGCGCCAGCAGCCAAGAGGGGGCAGGGTTGAGAGAGCAGTACTTC. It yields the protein CASSQEGAGLREQYF.

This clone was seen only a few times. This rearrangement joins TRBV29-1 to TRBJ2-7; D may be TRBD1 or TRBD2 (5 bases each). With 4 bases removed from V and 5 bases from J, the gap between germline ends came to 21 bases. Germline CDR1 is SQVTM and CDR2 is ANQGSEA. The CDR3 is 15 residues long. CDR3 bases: TGCAGCGTTGGGGACCCCTTAAACCGGCCCCACGAGCAGTACTTC. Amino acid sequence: CSVGDPLNRPHEQYF.

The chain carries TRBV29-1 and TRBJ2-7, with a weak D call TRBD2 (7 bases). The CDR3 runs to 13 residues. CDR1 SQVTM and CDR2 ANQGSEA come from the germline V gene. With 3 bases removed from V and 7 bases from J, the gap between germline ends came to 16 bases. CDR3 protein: CSVDLGGAGEQYF. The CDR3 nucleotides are TGCAGCGTTGATTTGGGGGGGGCAGGTGAGCAGTACTTC.

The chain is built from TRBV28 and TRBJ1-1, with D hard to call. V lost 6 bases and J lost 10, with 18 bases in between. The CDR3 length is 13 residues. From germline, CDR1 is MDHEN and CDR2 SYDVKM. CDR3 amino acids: CASSLGLGFSAFF. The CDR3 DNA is TGTGCCAGCAGCTTGGGTCTAGGGTTTTCAGCTTTCTTT.

CDR3 bases: TGTGCCAGCAGCGTAGCGGACTGGCCCTACGAGCAGTACTTC. Translated: CASSVADWPYEQYF. The chain employs TRBV9 and TRBJ2-7; TRBD2 is a possible D gene (5 bases). There are 14 residues in the CDR3. Trimming left V 0 bases short and J 2 bases short, with 9 bases between. Germline CDR1 SGDLS, CDR2 YYNGEE.

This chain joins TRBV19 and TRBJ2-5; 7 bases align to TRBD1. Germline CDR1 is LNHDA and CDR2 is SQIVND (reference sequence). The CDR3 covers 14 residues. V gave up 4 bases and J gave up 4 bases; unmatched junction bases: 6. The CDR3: CASSTPGQLETQYF. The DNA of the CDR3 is TGTGCCAGTAGTACCCCGGGACAGCTAGAGACCCAGTACTTC.

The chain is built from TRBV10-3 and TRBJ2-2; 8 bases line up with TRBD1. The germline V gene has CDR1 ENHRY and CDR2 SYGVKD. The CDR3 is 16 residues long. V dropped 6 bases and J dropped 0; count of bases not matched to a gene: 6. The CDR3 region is CAISKGTGANTGELFF. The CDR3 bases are TGTGCCATCAGCAAAGGGACAGGTGCGAACACCGGGGAGCTGTTTTTT.

The CDR3 nucleotides read TGTGCCACCAAGGCGGAGGCAGATACGCAGTATTTT. Amino acid sequence: CATKAEADTQYF. The chain employs TRBV28 and TRBJ2-3, with D tentatively TRBD2 (5 bases). CDR1 and CDR2 from the germline V gene are MDHEN and SYDVKM. CDR3 size: 12 residues. The V end lost 10 bases, the J end lost 4 bases, and 12 bases lay between the germline ends.